The next 28 T cell receptor beta chains were all read from a single sample in a study of naive and memory T cell subsets. The SP2 primer and nested alpha and beta constant region primers amplified ligated cDNA in four rounds. MiXCR was run by TCRdb on the 5' RACE reads, yielding one entry per CDR3 protein. The sample gives 58,000 or so distinct CDR3 sequences, around 8% of which show up once; roughly 8.9% is in the top ten. A UMI-containing oligonucleotide was joined by 3' ligation to the TCR cDNA template. Every receptor here comes from a female donor in good health.

This clonotype was seen only a few times. CDR3 DNA: TGTGCCAGCAGCTGGAGGACAGAGTGTAACTATGGCTACACCTTC. It is translated as CASSWRTECNYGYTF. The J gene is TRBJ1-2, the V gene TRBV5-6, with a possible D match to TRBD1 (6 bases). Trimming took off 3 bases at V and 1 base at J, with 13 bases between the two ends. This CDR3 spans 15 amino acids. The germline V gene has CDR1 SGHDT and CDR2 YYEEEE. The full variable domain, its missing parts supplied by reference TRBV5-6 and TRBJ1-2, is DAGVTQSPTHLIKTRGQQVTLRCSPKSGHDTVSWYQQALGQGPQFIFQYYEEEERQRGNFPDRFSGHQFPNYSSELNVNALLLGDSALYLCASSWRTECNYGYTFGSGTRLTVV.

V gene TRBV11-1 combines with J gene TRBJ2-1, with D possibly TRBD2 on 6 matching bases. Germline assignment: CDR1 SGHAT and CDR2 FQDESV (reference sequence). This CDR3 has 15 amino acids. Trimming took off 0 bases at V and 8 bases at J, with 14 bases between the two ends. This CDR3 reads CASSLAGRLSDEQFF. Written as DNA, the CDR3 is TGTGCCAGCAGCTTAGCGGGGAGGTTGTCGGATGAGCAGTTCTTC.

In its sample, this clonotype was seen a few times. The chain uses TRBV19 and TRBJ2-5, with D unclear. This CDR3 has 13 amino acids. V shed 5 bases and J shed 5 bases, with 12 bases lying between them. Germline V gene sequence: CDR1 LNHDA, CDR2 SQIVND (reference sequence). CDR3 in DNA: TGTGCCAGTAGTCGGCAAGACCCGGAGACCCAGTACTTC. It translates to CASSRQDPETQYF. Together with reference TRBV19 and TRBJ2-5, the CDR3 gives the full variable domain: DGGITQSPKYLFRKEGQNVTLSCEQNLNHDAMYWYRQDPGQGLRLIYYSQIVNDFQKGDIAEGYSVSREKKESFPLTVTSAQKNPTAFYLCASSRQDPETQYFGPGTRLLVL.

This clonotype was counted ten times or more. The chain uses TRBV5-1 and TRBJ2-5; D may be TRBD2 (7 bases). The V gene's germline CDR1 is SGHRS and CDR2 YFSETQ. The CDR3 consists of 16 residues. V gave up 4 bases and J gave up 2 bases, with 18 bases separating them. The CDR3 loop reads CASSPLAGGQQETQYF. Here the CDR3 DNA reads TGCGCCAGCAGCCCTCTGGCCGGGGGGCAACAAGAGACCCAGTACTTC.

The chain combines TRBV5-1 with TRBJ2-3; D is possibly TRBD2 (6 bases). The CDR3 has 15 residues. The V and J ends lost 4 bases and 6 bases respectively, with 18 bases between them. Germline V gene data show CDR1 as SGHRS and CDR2 as YFSETQ. The CDR3 sequence: CASSPEGPPGDTQYF. CDR3 bases: TGCGCCAGCAGCCCGGAGGGGCCGCCTGGGGATACGCAGTATTTT.

This clonotype was recorded many times. V is TRBV30 and J is TRBJ1-6; D remains unclear. The CDR3 is 12 amino acids. Per germline, CDR1 GTSNPN and CDR2 SVGIG (reference sequence). V gave up 6 bases and J gave up 8 bases, with 11 bases separating them. CDR3 DNA: TGTGCCTGTAATCCCGGGGATTCACCCCTCCACTTT. The encoded protein is CACNPGDSPLHF. Complete variable domain (other parts from reference TRBV30 and TRBJ1-6): SQTIHQWPATLVQPVGSPLSLECTVEGTSNPNLYWYRQAAGRGLQLLFYSVGIGQISSEVPQNLSASRPQDRQFILSSKKLLLSDSGFYLCACNPGDSPLHFGNGTRLTVT.

V gene TRBV29-1 combines with J gene TRBJ2-3; possibly TRBD2 for D (6 bases). Germline lookup yields CDR1 SQVTM and CDR2 ANQGSEA. The CDR3 is made up of 12 amino acids. Trimming removed 7 bases from V and 5 bases from J, with 13 bases in between. CDR3 sequence reads: CSARLVGDTQYF. DNA of the CDR3: TGCAGCGCTAGACTAGTCGGAGATACGCAGTATTTT.

There are many counts of this clonotype. This chain uses TRBV7-2 with TRBJ1-4; no clear D. V shed 6 bases and J shed 5 bases, with 10 bases lying between them. CDR1 SGHTA and CDR2 FQGNSA come from the germline V gene. The CDR3 covers 13 residues. CDR3 protein: CASSLRRNEKLFF. The CDR3, as DNA: TGTGCCAGCAGTCTAAGGAGGAATGAAAAACTGTTTTTT.

This clonotype has more than one count but fewer than ten. V and J are TRBV7-2 and TRBJ2-3; D may be TRBD2 (6 bases). The CDR3 is 13 amino acids. Trimming left V 10 bases short and J 4 bases short, with 15 bases between. The V gene's germline CDR1 is SGHTA and CDR2 FQGNSA. This chain's CDR3 is CATVAAGPDTQYF. The CDR3 nucleotides are TGTGCCACGGTAGCTGCGGGGCCAGATACGCAGTATTTT.

In this sample, this clonotype turned up many times. The chain carries TRBV5-1 and TRBJ2-3; D gene unclear. This CDR3 has 15 amino acids. The germline CDR1 and CDR2 sequences are SGHRS and YFSETQ. Trimming took off 0 bases at V and 6 bases at J, with 14 bases between the two ends. The CDR3 here is CASSLDPGWMDTQYF. The CDR3 bases are TGCGCCAGCAGCTTGGATCCAGGTTGGATGGATACGCAGTATTTT.

In this sample, this clonotype turned up a few times. The rearrangement uses TRBV4-1 and TRBJ2-1, with 8 bases aligning to TRBD2. Germline V gene lookup returns CDR1 MGHRA and CDR2 YSYEKL. CDR3 length equals 16 residues. Losses at the gene ends were 0 bases for V and 8 bases for J; bases not matched to a gene: 9. The CDR3: CASSQDGGGAHDEQFF. In DNA form, the CDR3 reads TGCGCCAGCAGCCAAGACGGGGGGGGGGCCCATGATGAGCAGTTCTTC.

The rearrangement joins TRBV4-2 to TRBJ1-4; 7 bases line up with TRBD1. Germline trimming cut 0 bases from V and 4 bases from J; bases unmatched to any gene: 8. The CDR3 covers 17 residues. CDR1 and CDR2 (germline): LGHNA, YNFKEQ. CDR3 in amino acids: CASSQEARTGFNEKLFF. CDR3 DNA: TGTGCCAGCAGCCAAGAGGCCCGGACAGGTTTTAATGAAAAACTGTTTTTT.

This clonotype was detected many times. The CDR3 spells CASSFWTDNTGELFF. CDR3 in DNA: TGCGCCAGCAGCTTTTGGACAGATAACACCGGGGAGCTGTTTTTT. This chain links TRBV5-1 with TRBJ2-2, with D tentatively TRBD1 (6 bases). Trimming took 2 bases from V and 2 from J, leaving 10 bases between them. CDR3 size: 15 residues. CDR1 SGHRS and CDR2 YFSETQ come from the germline V gene. Variable domain in full (rest from reference TRBV5-1 and TRBJ2-2): KAGVTQTPRYLIKTRGQQVTLSCSPISGHRSVSWYQQTPGQGLQFLFEYFSETQRNKGNFPGRFSGRQFSNSRSEMNVSTLELGDSALYLCASSFWTDNTGELFFGEGSRLTVL.

This clonotype was seen many times. The gene calls are TRBV21-1 and TRBJ2-3; TRBD1 reflects the table's D call only, with no check against the DNA. TRBV21-1 is flagged as a pseudogene. The CDR3 extends over 20 amino acids. The CDR3 DNA follows: TGTGCCAGCAGCAAAAGGGGGGCAGGACTTACAAACACCATCGTGTGGACGCAGTATTTT. Residues: CASSKRGAGLTNTIVWTQYF.

This clonotype has at least ten counts. The chain recombines TRBV29-1 with TRBJ2-3; 7 bases match TRBD1. The CDR3 runs to 14 residues. The trim removed 6 bases at V and 1 base at J, leaving 7 bases unmatched. From germline, CDR1 is SQVTM and CDR2 ANQGSEA. For the CDR3, the DNA is TGCAGCGTGTCCGGGACAGACGGCACAGATACGCAGTATTTT. Its translation is CSVSGTDGTDTQYF.

This clonotype came up many times. V is TRBV20-1 and J is TRBJ1-4, with TRBD1 matching 7 bases. The CDR3 is 13 residues long. Germline V gene lookup returns CDR1 DFQATT and CDR2 SNEGSKA (reference sequence). Germline trimming cut 5 bases from V and 3 bases from J; bases unmatched to any gene: 3. As DNA, the CDR3 is TGCAGTGCTGTACAGGGGTCTAATGAAAAACTGTTTTTT. It codes for CSAVQGSNEKLFF.

The CDR3 here is CASSRTYGLAGGVIDSTSSYEQYF. Written as DNA, the CDR3 is TGTGCCAGCAGTCGCACATATGGACTAGCGGGGGGCGTAATCGATTCGACAAGCTCCTACGAGCAGTACTTC. The chain has TRBV12-3 or TRBV12-4 and TRBJ2-7; 14 nucleotides line up with TRBD2. V trimming: 5 bases; J trimming: 0 bases; junction bases outside the gene matches: 27. This CDR3 has 24 residues.

There are many counts of this clonotype. This chain joins TRBV29-1 and TRBJ2-2; unclear D gene. Germline V gene lookup returns CDR1 SQVTM and CDR2 ANQGSEA. The CDR3 has 14 residues. V dropped 3 bases and J dropped 6 bases, with 14 bases sitting between them. The CDR3 DNA reads as TGCAGCGTTGAGTCCGGCGAACACCCCGGGGAGCTGTTTTTT. This encodes CSVESGEHPGELFF.

The chain carries TRBV14 and TRBJ1-6; TRBD1 agrees at 8 bases. CDR3 length: 13 amino acids. The junction had 2 bases not matched to a gene; V was cut back by 5 bases and J by 8 bases. The germline CDR1 and CDR2 sequences are SGHDN and FVKESK. The chain's CDR3 is CASSGQGDSPLHF. DNA for the CDR3: TGTGCCAGCAGCGGACAGGGTGATTCACCCCTCCACTTT. Combining the CDR3 with reference TRBV14 and TRBJ1-6 gives the whole variable domain EAGVTQFPSHSVIEKGQTVTLRCDPISGHDNLYWYRRVMGKEIKFLLHFVKESKQDESGMPNNRFLAERTGGTYSTLKVQPAELEDSGVYFCASSGQGDSPLHFGNGTRLTVT.

J is TRBJ1-4 and V is TRBV12-3 or TRBV12-4; no clear D. The V end was cut by 4 bases, the J end by 5 bases, with 8 bases between. The CDR3 has 13 amino acids. CDR3 in amino acids: CASSSHPNEKLFF. The CDR3 DNA reads as TGTGCCAGCAGTTCCCACCCGAATGAAAAACTGTTTTTT.

The genes are TRBV5-4 and TRBJ1-6; D perhaps matches TRBD1 (5 bases). Trimming took off 1 base at V and 9 bases at J, with 11 bases between the two ends. The CDR3 consists of 14 residues. Germline loops: CDR1 SGHNT, CDR2 YYREEE (reference sequence). CDR3 sequence: CASSLKGRGSPLHF. The CDR3 DNA follows: TGTGCCAGCAGCTTGAAGGGGCGCGGTTCACCCCTCCACTTT.

This clonotype was counted many times. The chain carries TRBV2 and TRBJ2-1; weak D call: TRBD2 (7 bases). This CDR3 is built from 14 residues. Germline lookup yields CDR1 SNHLY and CDR2 FYNNEI. The V gene lost 3 bases and the J gene lost 5 bases, with 11 bases spanning the gap. The CDR3 region is CASSEQGRDNEQFF. CDR3 nucleotide sequence: TGTGCCAGCAGTGAGCAGGGGAGGGACAATGAGCAGTTCTTC.

This clonotype was counted between two and nine times. The V gene is TRBV10-3, the J gene TRBJ2-4; tentatively, D is TRBD2 (6 bases). CDR3 length: 11 amino acids. Trimming shortened V by 10 bases and J by 8 bases, and 12 bases separated the two germline ends. CDR1 ENHRY and CDR2 SYGVKD come from the germline V gene. For the CDR3, the DNA is TGTGCCACGGGGGAGTCGGACATTCAGTACTTC. It encodes CATGESDIQYF.

This clonotype was seen at least ten times. The chain carries TRBV7-3 and TRBJ1-1, with no clear D. This CDR3 is 13 amino acids long. CDR1 SGHTA and CDR2 FQGTGA come from the germline V gene. V lost 0 bases and J lost 1, with 3 bases in between. As DNA, the CDR3 is TGTGCCAGCAGCTTAACGAGGAACACTGAAGCTTTCTTT. Its translation: CASSLTRNTEAFF.

The chain employs TRBV10-3 and TRBJ2-3, with TRBD1 matching 9 bases. CDR1 is ENHRY and CDR2 is SYGVKD in the germline V gene. The CDR3 has 13 amino acids. V shed 8 bases and J 3 bases; nucleotides not matched to a gene: 3. CDR3 bases: TGTGCCATCGGGACAGGGTTGACAGATACGCAGTATTTT. It yields the protein CAIGTGLTDTQYF.

Only a few counts were recorded for this clonotype. The rearrangement links TRBV13 to TRBJ1-1, with TRBD1 as a possible D gene (6 bases). Germline assignment: CDR1 PRHDT and CDR2 FYEKMQ (reference sequence). This CDR3 has 15 amino acids. The germline V and J ends were trimmed by 5 bases and 1 base, with 14 bases remaining between them. The CDR3 protein is CASSTRTARNTEAFF. In DNA, the CDR3 is TGTGCCAGCAGCACCAGGACAGCCCGGAACACTGAAGCTTTCTTT.

This clonotype was counted a few times. One end of the junction varies from germline; a read error may be responsible. This chain uses TRBV2 with TRBJ1-2; TRBD1 is a possible D gene (5 bases). Germline loops: CDR1 SNHLY, CDR2 FYNNEI. This CDR3 spans 13 amino acids. CDR3 nucleotides: TGTGCCAGCAATACAGGACTGATCTATGGCGACACCTTC. This gives the protein CASNTGLIYGDTF.

This clonotype came up a few times. The chain employs TRBV19 and TRBJ1-2; D is undetermined. V was shortened by 8 bases and J by 0 bases, with 7 bases between the two germline ends. There are 12 residues in the CDR3. The V gene's germline CDR1 is LNHDA and CDR2 SQIVND (reference sequence). The CDR3 is CASGHPNYGYTF. In DNA, the CDR3 is TGTGCCAGTGGGCACCCTAACTATGGCTACACCTTC.